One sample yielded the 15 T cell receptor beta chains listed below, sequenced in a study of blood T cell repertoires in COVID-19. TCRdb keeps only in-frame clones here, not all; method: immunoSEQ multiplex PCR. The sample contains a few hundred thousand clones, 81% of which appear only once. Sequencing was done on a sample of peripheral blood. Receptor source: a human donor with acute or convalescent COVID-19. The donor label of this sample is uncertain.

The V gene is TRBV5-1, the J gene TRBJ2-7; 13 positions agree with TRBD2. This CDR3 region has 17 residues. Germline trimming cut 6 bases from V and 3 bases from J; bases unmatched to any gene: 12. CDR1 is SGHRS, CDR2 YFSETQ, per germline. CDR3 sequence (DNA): TGCGCCAGCACCTACGGGACTAGCGGGGCAAGGGACTACGAGCAGTACTTC. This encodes CASTYGTSGARDYEQYF.

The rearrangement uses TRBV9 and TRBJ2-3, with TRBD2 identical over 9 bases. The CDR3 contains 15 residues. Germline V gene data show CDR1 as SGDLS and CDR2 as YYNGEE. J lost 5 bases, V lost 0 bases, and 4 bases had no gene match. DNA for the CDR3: TGTGCCAGCAGCGTAGCTAGCGGGGCCGGAGATACGCAGTATTTT. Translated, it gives CASSVASGAGDTQYF. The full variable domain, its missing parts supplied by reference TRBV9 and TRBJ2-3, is DSGVTQTPKHLITATGQRVTLRCSPRSGDLSVYWYQQSLDQGLQFLIQYYNGEERAKGNILERFSAQQFPDLHSELNLSSLELGDSALYFCASSVASGAGDTQYFGPGTRLTVL.

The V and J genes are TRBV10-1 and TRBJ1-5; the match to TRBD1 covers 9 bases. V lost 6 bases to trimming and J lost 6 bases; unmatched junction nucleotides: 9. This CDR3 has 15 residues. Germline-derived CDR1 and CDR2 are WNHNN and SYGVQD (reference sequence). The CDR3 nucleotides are TGCGCCAGCAGGAGGTGGGGGACAGGGTGTCAGCCCCAGCATTTT. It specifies CASRRWGTGCQPQHF.

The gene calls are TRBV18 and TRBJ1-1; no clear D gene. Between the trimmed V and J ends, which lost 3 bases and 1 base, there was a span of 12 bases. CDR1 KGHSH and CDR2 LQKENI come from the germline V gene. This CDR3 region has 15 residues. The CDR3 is CASSPGFGGNTEAFF. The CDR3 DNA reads TGTGCCAGCTCACCTGGATTCGGAGGGAACACTGAAGCTTTCTTT.

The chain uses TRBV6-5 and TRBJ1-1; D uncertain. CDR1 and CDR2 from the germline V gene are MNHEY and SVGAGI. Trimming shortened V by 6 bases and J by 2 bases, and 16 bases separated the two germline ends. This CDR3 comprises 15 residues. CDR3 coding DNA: TGTGCCAGCAGGAAGGGTCCGGGGTATAACACTGAAGCTTTCTTT. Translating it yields CASRKGPGYNTEAFF.

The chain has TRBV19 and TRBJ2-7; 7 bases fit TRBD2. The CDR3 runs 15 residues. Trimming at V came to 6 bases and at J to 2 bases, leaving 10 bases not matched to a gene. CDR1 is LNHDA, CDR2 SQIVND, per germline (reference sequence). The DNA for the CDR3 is TGTGCCAGTAGCCCAAGGGAAGCGGGACCCTACGAGCAGTACTTC. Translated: CASSPREAGPYEQYF. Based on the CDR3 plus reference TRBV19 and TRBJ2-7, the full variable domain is DGGITQSPKYLFRKEGQNVTLSCEQNLNHDAMYWYRQDPGQGLRLIYYSQIVNDFQKGDIAEGYSVSREKKESFPLTVTSAQKNPTAFYLCASSPREAGPYEQYFGPGTRLTVT.

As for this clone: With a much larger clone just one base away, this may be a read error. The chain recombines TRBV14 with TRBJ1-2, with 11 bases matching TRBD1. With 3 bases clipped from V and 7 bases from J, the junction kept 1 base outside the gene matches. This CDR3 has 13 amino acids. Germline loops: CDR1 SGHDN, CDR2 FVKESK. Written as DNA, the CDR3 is TGTGCCAGCAGCCAGGGACAGGGGGTTGGCTACACCTTC. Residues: CASSQGQGVGYTF. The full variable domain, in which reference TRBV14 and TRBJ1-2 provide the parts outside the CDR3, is EAGVTQFPSHSVIEKGQTVTLRCDPISGHDNLYWYRRVMGKEIKFLLHFVKESKQDESGMPNNRFLAERTGGTYSTLKVQPAELEDSGVYFCASSQGQGVGYTFGSGTRLTVV.

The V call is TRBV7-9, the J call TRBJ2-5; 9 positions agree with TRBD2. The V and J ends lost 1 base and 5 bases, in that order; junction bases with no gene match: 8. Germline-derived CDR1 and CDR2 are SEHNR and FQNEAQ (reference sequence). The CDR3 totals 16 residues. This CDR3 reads CASSLGGRAGFETQYF. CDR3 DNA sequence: TGTGCCAGCAGCTTAGGCGGGAGGGCCGGGTTTGAGACCCAGTACTTC.

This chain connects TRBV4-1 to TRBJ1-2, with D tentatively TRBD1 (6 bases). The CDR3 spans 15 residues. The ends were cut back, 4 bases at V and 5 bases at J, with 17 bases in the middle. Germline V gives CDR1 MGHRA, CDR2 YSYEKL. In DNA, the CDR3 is TGCGCCAGCAGCCCTGGGGACATCCAACCGTATGGCTACACCTTC. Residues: CASSPGDIQPYGYTF.

The CDR3 sequence: CASSPFSGTSGSTRNEQFF. The DNA for the CDR3 is TGTGCCAGCTCACCCTTTTCCGGGACTAGCGGGAGTACTCGAAATGAGCAGTTCTTC. V and J are TRBV18 and TRBJ2-1, with 14 nucleotides matching TRBD2. V trimming: 3 bases; J trimming: 7 bases; junction bases outside the gene matches: 14. This CDR3 has 19 residues. CDR1 is KGHSH, CDR2 LQKENI, per germline.

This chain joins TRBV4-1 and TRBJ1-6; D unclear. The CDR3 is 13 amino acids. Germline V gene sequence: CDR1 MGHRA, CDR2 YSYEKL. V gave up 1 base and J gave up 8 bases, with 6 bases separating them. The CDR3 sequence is CASSQARDSPLHF. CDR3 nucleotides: TGCGCCAGCAGCCAAGCCCGGGATTCACCCCTCCACTTT.

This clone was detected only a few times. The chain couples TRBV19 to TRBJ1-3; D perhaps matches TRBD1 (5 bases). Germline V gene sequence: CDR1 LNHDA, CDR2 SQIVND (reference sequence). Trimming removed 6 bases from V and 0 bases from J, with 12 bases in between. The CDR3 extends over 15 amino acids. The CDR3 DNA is TGTGCCAGTAGCCTTGGGACTTACTCTGGAAACACCATATATTTT. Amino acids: CASSLGTYSGNTIYF. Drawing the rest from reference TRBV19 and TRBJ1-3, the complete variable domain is DGGITQSPKYLFRKEGQNVTLSCEQNLNHDAMYWYRQDPGQGLRLIYYSQIVNDFQKGDIAEGYSVSREKKESFPLTVTSAQKNPTAFYLCASSLGTYSGNTIYFGEGSWLTVV.

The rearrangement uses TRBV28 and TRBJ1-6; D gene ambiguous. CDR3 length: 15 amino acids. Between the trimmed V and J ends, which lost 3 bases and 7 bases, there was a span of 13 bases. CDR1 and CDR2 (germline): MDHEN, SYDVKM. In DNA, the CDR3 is TGTGCCAGCAGTTTTACGAGGGCGGAAAATTCACCCCTCCACTTT. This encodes CASSFTRAENSPLHF.

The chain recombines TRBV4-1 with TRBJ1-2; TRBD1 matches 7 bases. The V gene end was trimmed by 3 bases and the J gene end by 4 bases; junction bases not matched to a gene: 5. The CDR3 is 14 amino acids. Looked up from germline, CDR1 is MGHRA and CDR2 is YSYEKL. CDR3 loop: CASSQGQRVYGYTF. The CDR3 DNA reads TGCGCCAGCAGCCAGGGACAGAGAGTCTATGGCTACACCTTC.

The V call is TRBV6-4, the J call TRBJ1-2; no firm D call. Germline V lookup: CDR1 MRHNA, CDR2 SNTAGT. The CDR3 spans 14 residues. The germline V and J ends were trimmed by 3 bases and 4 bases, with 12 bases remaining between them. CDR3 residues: CASSEEGLGYGYTF. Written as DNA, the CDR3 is TGTGCCAGCAGTGAGGAGGGCTTGGGCTATGGCTACACCTTC.